A single sample is the source of the 7 T cell receptor beta chains below, sequenced in a study of blood T cell repertoires in COVID-19. The method was immunoSEQ multiplex PCR; TCRdb's version includes in-frame clones alone and lacks a portion of them. The table records about 86,000 clones, over 70% of them present only once. The specimen sequenced was peripheral blood. These receptors originate from a woman at least 80 years old with active or convalescent COVID-19.

This rearrangement joins TRBV2 to TRBJ2-2; perhaps TRBD2 as D (5 bases). The CDR3 length is 17 residues. Germline values: CDR1 SNHLY, CDR2 FYNNEI. Trimming left V 0 bases short and J 3 bases short, with 14 bases between. The CDR3 nucleotides are TGTGCCAGCAGTGAAGCCCGAGGACCGGGGTACACCGGGGAGCTGTTTTTT. This encodes CASSEARGPGYTGELFF.

The gene calls are TRBV11-3 and TRBJ1-1, with unresolved D. Germline lookup yields CDR1 SGHNT and CDR2 YENEEA. Trimming stripped 5 bases from V and 8 bases from J, with 9 bases between. There are 11 residues in the CDR3. DNA of the CDR3: TGTGCCAGCAGCGGAAACAGAGAAGCTTTCTTT. Its translation is CASSGNREAFF.

The V and J genes are TRBV5-5 and TRBJ1-2, with a tentative D call TRBD1 (5 bases). Germline V lookup: CDR1 SGHKS, CDR2 YYEKEE (reference sequence). The length of the CDR3 is 14 residues. Trimming left V 2 bases short and J 4 bases short, with 12 bases between. The CDR3 loop reads CASSFQDSSYGYTF. CDR3 DNA: TGTGCCAGCAGCTTTCAAGACAGCTCCTATGGCTACACCTTC.

The V gene is TRBV27, the J gene TRBJ2-7; the D is unclear. In germline, CDR1 is MNHEY, CDR2 SMNVEV (reference sequence). This CDR3 is 14 amino acids long. Trimming cost V 0 bases and J 2 bases, with 8 bases left between them. CDR3 region: CASSLSLLTYEQYF. For the CDR3, the DNA is TGTGCCAGCAGTTTATCCCTACTCACCTACGAGCAGTACTTC.

This clone was seen only once. The CDR3 DNA follows: TGTGCCAGCAGAAATCATTTTATGGGGGGAATTCACACCTACGAGCAGTACTTC. It codes for CASRNHFMGGIHTYEQYF. The chain has TRBV28 and TRBJ2-7; a weak D match, TRBD2 (6 bases). From germline, CDR1 is MDHEN and CDR2 SYDVKM. The CDR3 runs 18 residues. V shed 6 bases and J shed 2 bases, with 26 bases lying between them. The full variable domain, its missing parts supplied by reference TRBV28 and TRBJ2-7, is DVKVTQSSRYLVKRTGEKVFLECVQDMDHENMFWYRQDPGLGLRLIYFSYDVKMKEKGDIPEGYSVSREKKERFSLILESASTNQTSMYLCASRNHFMGGIHTYEQYFGPGTRLTVT.

The chain uses TRBV5-4 and TRBJ2-2; D is uncertain. V was trimmed by 4 bases and J by 0 bases, leaving 10 bases between them. Germline CDR1 reads SGHNT; CDR2 reads YYREEE (reference sequence). This CDR3 spans 15 amino acids. The DNA for the CDR3 is TGTGCCAGCAGCCCCCGCGGCACGAACACCGGGGAGCTGTTTTTT. Translated: CASSPRGTNTGELFF.

The chain uses TRBV5-1 and TRBJ1-3; D unclear. The CDR3 has 13 amino acids. Deletions cut 4 bases from V and 3 bases from J, with 8 bases between. Germline V gives CDR1 SGHRS, CDR2 YFSETQ. The CDR3 DNA reads TGCGCCAGCAGCGTAGATCATGGAAACACCATATATTTT. Protein product: CASSVDHGNTIYF.